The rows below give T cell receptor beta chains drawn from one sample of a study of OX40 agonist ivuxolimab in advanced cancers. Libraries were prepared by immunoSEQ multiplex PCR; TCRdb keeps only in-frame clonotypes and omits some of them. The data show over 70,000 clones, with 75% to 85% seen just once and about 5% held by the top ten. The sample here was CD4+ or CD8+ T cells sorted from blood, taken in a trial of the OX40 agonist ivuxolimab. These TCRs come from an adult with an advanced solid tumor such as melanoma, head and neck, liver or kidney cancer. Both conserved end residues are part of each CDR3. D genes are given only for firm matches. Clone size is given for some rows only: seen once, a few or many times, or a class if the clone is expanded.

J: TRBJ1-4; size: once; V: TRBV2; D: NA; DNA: TGTGCCAGCAGTGGGGAAGGTGCAACTAATGAAAAACTGTTTTTT; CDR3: CASSGEGATNEKLFF
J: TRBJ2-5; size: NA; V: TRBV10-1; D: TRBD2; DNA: TGCGCCAGCAGTGAGCCGGGCGGGGGGACCCAGTACTTC; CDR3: CASSEPGGGTQYF
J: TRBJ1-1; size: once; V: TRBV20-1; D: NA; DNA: TGCAGTGCTAGACGACAGTTTGAAGCTTTCTTT; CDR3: CSARRQFEAFF
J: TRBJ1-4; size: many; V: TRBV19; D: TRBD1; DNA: TGTGCCACCCAGGACAGGCCGCGGGCAACTAATGAAAAACTGTTTTTT; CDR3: CATQDRPRATNEKLFF
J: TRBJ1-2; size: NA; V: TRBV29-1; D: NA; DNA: TGCAGCGTTGTTGGCTACAACTATGGCTACACCTTC; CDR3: CSVVGYNYGYTF
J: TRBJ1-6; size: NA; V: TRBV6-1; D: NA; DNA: TGTGCCAGCAGTGAAGTTCAGGGTGATTCACCCCTCCACTTT; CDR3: CASSEVQGDSPLHF
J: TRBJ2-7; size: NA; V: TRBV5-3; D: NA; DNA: TGTGCCAGAAGCCCTCTTGCCCCCAGCTACGAGCAGTACTTC; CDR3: CARSPLAPSYEQYF
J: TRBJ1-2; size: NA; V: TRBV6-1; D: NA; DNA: TGTGCCAGCAGTGAAGTTATGGGCGGCCTGAACTATGGCTACACCTTC; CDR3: CASSEVMGGLNYGYTF
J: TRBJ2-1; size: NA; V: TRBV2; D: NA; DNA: TGTGCCAGCAGTGAATTTGGTGAGCAGTTCTTC; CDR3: CASSEFGEQFF
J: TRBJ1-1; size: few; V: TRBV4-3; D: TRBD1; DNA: TGCGCCAGCAGCCAGGTTACCGGGACAGATCGAGTGAACACTGAAGCTTTCTTT; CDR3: CASSQVTGTDRVNTEAFF
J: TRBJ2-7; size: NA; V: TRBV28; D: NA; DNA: TGTGCCAGCAGTGGGGGACAACCCGAGCAGTACTTC; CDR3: CASSGGQPEQYF
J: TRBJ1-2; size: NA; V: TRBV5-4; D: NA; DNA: TGTGCCAGCAGCCAAACGGGCATCGATGGCTACACCTTC; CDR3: CASSQTGIDGYTF
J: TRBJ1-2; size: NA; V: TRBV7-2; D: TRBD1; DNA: TGTGCCAGCAGCTTACGTCCCGGGACAGGGAGTAATGGCTACACCTTC; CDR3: CASSLRPGTGSNGYTF
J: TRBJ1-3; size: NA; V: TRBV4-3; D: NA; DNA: TGCGCCAGCAGCCAAGGGACTGACTCCTCTGGAAACACCATATATTTT; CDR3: CASSQGTDSSGNTIYF
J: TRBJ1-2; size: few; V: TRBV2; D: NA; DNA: TGTGCCAGCAGATATGATACATGGGGGGCTGTTGGCTACACCTTC; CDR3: CASRYDTWGAVGYTF
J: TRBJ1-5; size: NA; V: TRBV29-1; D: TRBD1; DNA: TGCAGCGTTGTCATCGGGACAGGGGGTAATCAGCCCCAGCATTTT; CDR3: CSVVIGTGGNQPQHF
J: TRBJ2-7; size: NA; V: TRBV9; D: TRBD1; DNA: TGTGCCAGCAGCCGGGACAGGGCCTCCTACGAGCAGTACTTC; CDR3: CASSRDRASYEQYF
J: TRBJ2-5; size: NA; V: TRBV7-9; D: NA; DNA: TGTGCCAGCAGCTTATCTGGGACCCAAGAGACCCAGTACTTC; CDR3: CASSLSGTQETQYF
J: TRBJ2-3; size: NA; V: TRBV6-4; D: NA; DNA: TGTGCCAGCAGTCCCAGGACAGGGAGGGCAGATACGCAGTATTTT; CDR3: CASSPRTGRADTQYF
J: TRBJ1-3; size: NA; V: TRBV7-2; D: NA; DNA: TGTGCCAGCAGCCGATTTAATGAAAACACCATATATTTT; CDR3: CASSRFNENTIYF
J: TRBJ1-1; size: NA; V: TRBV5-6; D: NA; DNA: TGTGCCAGCAGCCCTAGGGGGAGAAAGGGCACTGAAGCTTTCTTT; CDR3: CASSPRGRKGTEAFF
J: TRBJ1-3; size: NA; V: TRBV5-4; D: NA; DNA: TGTGCCAGCAGCTTGGGGGGTCCGAGCTCTGGAAACACCATATATTTT; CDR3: CASSLGGPSSGNTIYF
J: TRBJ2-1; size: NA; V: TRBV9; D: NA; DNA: TGTGCCAGCAGCGAGACTAGAAGCTCCTACAATGAGCAGTTCTTC; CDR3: CASSETRSSYNEQFF
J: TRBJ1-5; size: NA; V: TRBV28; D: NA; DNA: TGTGCCAGCAGAGACCAAGGCGCCCAGCCCCAGCATTTT; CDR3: CASRDQGAQPQHF
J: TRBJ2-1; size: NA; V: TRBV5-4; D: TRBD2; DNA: TGTGCCAGCACCTCAGGCCCCACTAGCGGGGGTTTAGGGGAGCAGTTCTTC; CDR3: CASTSGPTSGGLGEQFF
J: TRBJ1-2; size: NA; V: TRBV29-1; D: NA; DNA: TGCAGCGTTGCCCCTACGGGGGGTAAGAGCTACACCTTC; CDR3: CSVAPTGGKSYTF
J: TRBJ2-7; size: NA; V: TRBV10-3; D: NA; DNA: TGTGCCATCACGGTCTCAGAAATCTACGAGCAGTACTTC; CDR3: CAITVSEIYEQYF
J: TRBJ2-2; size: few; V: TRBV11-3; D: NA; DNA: TGTGCCAGCGAAACACGAGGCCCCGGGGAGCTGTTTTTT; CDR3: CASETRGPGELFF
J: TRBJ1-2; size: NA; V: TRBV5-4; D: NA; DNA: TGTGCCAGCAGCCCGGCGGGGATAATAATGCGGGGCTACACCTTC; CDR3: CASSPAGIIMRGYTF
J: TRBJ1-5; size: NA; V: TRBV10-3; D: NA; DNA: TGTGCCATCAGTGAGAACAATCAGCCCCAGCATTTT; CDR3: CAISENNQPQHF
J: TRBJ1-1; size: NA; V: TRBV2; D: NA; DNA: TGTGCCAGCAGTGACCGCCTGGCCATGAACACTGAAGCTTTCTTT; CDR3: CASSDRLAMNTEAFF
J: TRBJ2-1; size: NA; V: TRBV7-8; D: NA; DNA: TGTGCCAGCAGCTGGGCCGGCGGCGTTGATGAGCAGTTCTTC; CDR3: CASSWAGGVDEQFF
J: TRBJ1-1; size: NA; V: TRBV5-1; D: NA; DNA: TGCGCCAGCAGCTTGCTAGGGTCGAACACTGAAGCTTTCTTT; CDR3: CASSLLGSNTEAFF
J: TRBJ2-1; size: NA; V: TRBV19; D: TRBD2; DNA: TGTGCCAGTAGAGGACTAGCGGGGGGGAATGAGCAGTTCTTC; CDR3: CASRGLAGGNEQFF
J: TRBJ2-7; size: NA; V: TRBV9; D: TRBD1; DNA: TGTGCCAGCAGCGTAGGACTTGGGGACAGGGGCACCTACGAGCAGTACTTC; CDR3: CASSVGLGDRGTYEQYF
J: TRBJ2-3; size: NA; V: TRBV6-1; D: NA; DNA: TGTGCCAGCATACTGAGGGGGGCCGCAGATACGCAGTATTTT; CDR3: CASILRGAADTQYF
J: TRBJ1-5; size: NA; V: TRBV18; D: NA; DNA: TGTGCCAGCTCACCCCAGGAGCTCAATCAGCCCCAGCATTTT; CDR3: CASSPQELNQPQHF
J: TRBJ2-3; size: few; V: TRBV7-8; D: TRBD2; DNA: TGTGCCAGCAGCTTGACTAGCGGGGACACAGATACGCAGTATTTT; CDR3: CASSLTSGDTDTQYF
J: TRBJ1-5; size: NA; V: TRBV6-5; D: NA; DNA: TGTGCCAGCAGCACGTCCCCAAGTGGCAATCAGCCCCAGCATTTT; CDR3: CASSTSPSGNQPQHF
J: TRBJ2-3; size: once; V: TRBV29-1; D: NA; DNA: TGCAGCGTTGAAGAAGGTAGCACAGATACGCAGTATTTT; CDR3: CSVEEGSTDTQYF
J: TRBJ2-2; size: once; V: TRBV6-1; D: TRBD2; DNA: TGTGCCAGCAGGAGCGGGACGAACGCCGGGGAGCTGTTTTTT; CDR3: CASRSGTNAGELFF